In this sample, the clone carrying this T cell receptor (beta chain) turned up many times. What it binds is not known. The junction does not match germline at one end; this may be a read error. Amplified regions were TCR beta CDR3 sequences from RNA transcripts. The study used the HTBI primer set for a first-round RT-PCR of the TCR CDR3. TCRdb processed the multiplex PCR reads anew with MiXCR; each CDR3 protein has one entry. The table shows 150,000 or so distinct CDR3 sequences, with approximately 24% occurring only once. This record comes from a study of T cells in Graves' hyperthyroidism and ophthalmopathy. Study as a whole: Staff took peripheral blood when the initial diagnosis was made, before any treatment began.

The CDR3 length is 15 residues. Findings and limits, study-wide: Before onset, by a median of approximately 6.2 months, the model predicted ophthalmopathy. Most clonotypes that expanded in the thyroid above 0.001 also showed up in blood.

Sample: blood. This TCR came from a woman aged 45-59 years with Graves' hyperthyroidism that later progressed to Graves' ophthalmopathy. V and J are TRBV12-3 or TRBV12-4 and TRBJ1-1; the match to TRBD1 covers 8 bases. The CDR3 DNA sequence: TGTGCCAGCACTTTACAGGGGGGCCTTGGGACTGAAGCTTTCTTT. It translates to CASTLQGGLGTEAFF.